These 26 T cell receptor beta chains came from one sample sequenced in a study of beta chain features in type 1 diabetes. These receptors are not linked to any known antigen. Isolated RNA was reverse transcribed in full, so expressed TCRB transcripts were sequenced. Profiled with immunoSEQ multiplex PCR; TCRdb holds only in-frame clones, not every one. Among over 200,000 clones listed, under 13% were seen once. Study results and caveats: People with Type 1 diabetes carried modestly yet significantly shorter TCRB CDR3s in all four CD4+ subsets.

The sequenced material came from naive CD4+ T cells from blood. These receptors were obtained from a man aged 30 to 45 with type 1 diabetes.

This clone was counted only a few times. The V call is TRBV19, the J call TRBJ1-5; TRBD1 aligns across 8 bases. The length of the CDR3 is 13 residues. The germline V gene encodes CDR1 LNHDA and CDR2 SQIVND (reference sequence). Unmatched junction bases numbered 7, after V lost 10 bases and J lost 5 bases. CDR3 coding DNA: TGTGCCACGAGGACAGGGAGGGATCAGCCCCAGCATTTT. This sequence encodes CATRTGRDQPQHF. The complete variable domain, with remaining parts taken from reference TRBV19 and TRBJ1-5, reads DGGITQSPKYLFRKEGQNVTLSCEQNLNHDAMYWYRQDPGQGLRLIYYSQIVNDFQKGDIAEGYSVSREKKESFPLTVTSAQKNPTAFYLCATRTGRDQPQHFGDGTRLSIL.

This chain links TRBV13 with TRBJ2-1; a weak D match, TRBD2 (6 bases). Germline values: CDR1 PRHDT, CDR2 FYEKMQ (reference sequence). The CDR3 is 16 amino acids. Trimming removed 6 bases at V and 12 bases at J, with 27 bases between. CDR3 DNA: TGTGCCAGCAGGAAACCCGGGGTAAGCGGGCATTATGTGCAGTTCTTC. Its protein is CASRKPGVSGHYVQFF.

This clone turned up a few times. The chain is built from TRBV7-2 and TRBJ2-3, with TRBD1 identical over 8 bases. The CDR3 consists of 16 residues. V shed 2 bases and J 1 base; nucleotides not matched to a gene: 5. Germline V gene data show CDR1 as SGHTA and CDR2 as FQGNSA. The DNA for the CDR3 is TGTGCCAGCAGCTTACAGGGGGCTAGGGGCACAGATACGCAGTATTTT. Translating gives CASSLQGARGTDTQYF.

Only a few counts were recorded for this clone. The chain has TRBV9 and TRBJ1-2; 9 positions agree with TRBD1. V shed 5 bases, J shed 4 bases, and the junction held 6 bases outside the gene matches. The CDR3 loop spans 14 amino acids. Germline V gene lookup returns CDR1 SGDLS and CDR2 YYNGEE. The CDR3 sequence: CASSPTGGGYGYTF. CDR3 nucleotides: TGTGCCAGCAGTCCAACAGGGGGCGGCTATGGCTACACCTTC. Looking up the rest from reference TRBV9 and TRBJ1-2 gives the full variable domain: DSGVTQTPKHLITATGQRVTLRCSPRSGDLSVYWYQQSLDQGLQFLIQYYNGEERAKGNILERFSAQQFPDLHSELNLSSLELGDSALYFCASSPTGGGYGYTFGSGTRLTVV.

This clone was counted a few times. The V call is TRBV2, the J call TRBJ2-7; D may be TRBD2 (5 bases). The V end was cut by 6 bases, the J end by 4 bases, with 7 bases between. The CDR3 is made up of 11 amino acids. The germline V gene has CDR1 SNHLY and CDR2 FYNNEI. CDR3 DNA: TGTGCCAGCAGGGGAGAATACGAGCAGTACTTC. Translating it yields CASRGEYEQYF. Variable domain in full (rest from reference TRBV2 and TRBJ2-7): EPEVTQTPSHQVTQMGQEVILRCVPISNHLYFYWYRQILGQKVEFLVSFYNNEISEKSEIFDDQFSVERPDGSNFTLKIRSTKLEDSAMYFCASRGEYEQYFGPGTRLTVT.

This clone was detected a few times. The chain combines TRBV18 with TRBJ2-7; a weak D match, TRBD1 (6 bases). The CDR3 has 15 residues. V was shortened by 3 bases and J by 2 bases, with 14 bases between the two germline ends. Germline V gene data show CDR1 as KGHSH and CDR2 as LQKENI. CDR3 DNA sequence: TGTGCCAGCTCACCGGGGGCCCAGACAGCCTACGAGCAGTACTTC. The encoded protein is CASSPGAQTAYEQYF. The full variable domain, with the rest looked up from reference TRBV18 and TRBJ2-7, is NAGVMQNPRHLVRRRGQEARLRCSPMKGHSHVYWYRQLPEEGLKFMVYLQKENIIDESGMPKERFSAEFPKEGPSILRIQQVVRGDSAAYFCASSPGAQTAYEQYFGPGTRLTVT.

As DNA, the CDR3 is TGTGCCAGCAGCTTCAGGGGCCATGAGCAGTTCTTC. Translation gives CASSFRGHEQFF. This chain joins TRBV9 and TRBJ2-1, with D perhaps matching TRBD1 (6 bases). The CDR3 runs 12 residues. Trimming shortened V by 4 bases and J by 8 bases, and 10 bases separated the two germline ends. Germline CDR1 reads SGDLS; CDR2 reads YYNGEE.

In its sample, this clone was seen a few times. This CDR3 is CASSPQVGLTMATPRGYGYTF. The CDR3 DNA sequence: TGTGCCAGCTCACCACAGGTCGGCCTAACTATGGCTACACCTCGCGGCTATGGCTACACCTTC. This rearrangement joins TRBV18 to TRBJ1-2; D is unclear. Germline CDR1 and CDR2: KGHSH and LQKENI. V lost 1 base and J lost 4, with 31 bases in between. The CDR3 consists of 21 residues.

This clone was picked up a small number of times. The V gene is TRBV7-9, the J gene TRBJ1-6; D might be TRBD1 (6 bases). Germline V CDR1 and CDR2: SEHNR, FQNEAQ (reference sequence). CDR3 length: 13 residues. V was cut by 6 bases and J by 9 bases, with 12 bases left in between. DNA of the CDR3: TGTGCCAGCAGGTCTACAGGGAGTTCACCCCTCCACTTT. It is translated as CASRSTGSSPLHF.

This clone was recorded a few times. The gene calls are TRBV4-2 and TRBJ2-5, with TRBD2 matching 11 bases. V was clipped by 4 bases and J by 7 bases; unmatched bases: 14. The CDR3 sequence is 17 residues long. The germline V gene encodes CDR1 LGHNA and CDR2 YNFKEQ. CDR3 residues: CASSPPGTSGPPGTQYF. As DNA, the CDR3 is TGTGCCAGCAGCCCGCCGGGGACTAGCGGACCCCCGGGGACCCAGTACTTC.

The V gene is TRBV9, the J gene TRBJ2-1; 9 nucleotides align to TRBD1. CDR1 and CDR2 (germline): SGDLS, YYNGEE. V was clipped by 3 bases and J by 4 bases; unmatched bases: 11. The CDR3 is 17 amino acids. The CDR3 nucleotides read TGTGCCAGCAGCGCTTCGCACTCCGGGACAGGGTACAATGAGCAGTTCTTC. This translates into CASSASHSGTGYNEQFF.

The rearrangement uses TRBV4-1 and TRBJ2-1; TRBD1 matches at 8 bases. With 3 bases clipped from V and 4 bases from J, the junction kept 8 bases outside the gene matches. The CDR3 covers 16 residues. The germline CDR1 and CDR2 sequences are MGHRA and YSYEKL. DNA for the CDR3: TGCGCCAGCAGCCAGGGCAAGGGACAGGTGTACAATGAGCAGTTCTTC. Encoded protein: CASSQGKGQVYNEQFF.

The chain is built from TRBV5-1 and TRBJ1-1; 7 bases are a match to TRBD1. From germline, CDR1 is SGHRS and CDR2 YFSETQ. The junction had 5 bases not matched to a gene; V was cut back by 5 bases and J by 4 bases. The CDR3 extends over 13 amino acids. For the CDR3, the DNA is TGCGCCAGCAGGCCCCAGGGGGGCACTGAAGCTTTCTTT. Its translation: CASRPQGGTEAFF.

This clone occurred once. The rearrangement joins TRBV12-5 to TRBJ2-5; D perhaps matches TRBD1 (5 bases). CDR3 length: 12 residues. The V gene's germline CDR1 is LGHNT and CDR2 FRNRAP. Trimming took off 6 bases at V and 2 bases at J, with 7 bases between the two ends. CDR3 DNA sequence: TGTGCTAGTGGCAGGGATCAAGAGACCCAGTACTTC. It translates to CASGRDQETQYF.

On this clone: Relative to the germline gene, one junction end is altered; a read error may explain this. This chain uses TRBV5-4 with TRBJ2-3; perhaps TRBD1 as D (7 bases). This CDR3 region has 13 residues. Germline V gene data show CDR1 as SGHNT and CDR2 as YYREEE (reference sequence). The CDR3 region has the DNA TGCGCCAGCCGCGGGACAGACACAGATACGCAGTATTTT. It specifies CASRGTDTDTQYF.

This clone was seen a few times. The rearrangement joins TRBV18 to TRBJ1-4; a possible D gene is TRBD1 (6 bases). In germline, CDR1 is KGHSH, CDR2 LQKENI. V lost 2 bases, J lost 8 bases, and 18 bases lay in between. CDR3 length: 16 residues. The CDR3 loop is CASSPFESRGQEKLFF. CDR3 nucleotide sequence: TGTGCCAGCTCACCATTCGAGTCGCGGGGGCAGGAAAAACTGTTTTTT.

This clone turned up a few times. This chain uses TRBV4-2 with TRBJ1-2; 7 bases are shared with TRBD1. The V gene's germline CDR1 is LGHNA and CDR2 YNFKEQ. The CDR3 consists of 15 residues. The V gene end was trimmed by 0 bases and the J gene end by 1 base; junction bases not matched to a gene: 2. The CDR3 bases are TGTGCCAGCAGCCAAGATCAGGGGGTTAACTATGGCTACACCTTC. Amino acid sequence: CASSQDQGVNYGYTF.

This rearrangement joins TRBV6-5 to TRBJ2-1; 9 bases fit TRBD1. This CDR3 contains 12 residues. Germline CDR1 reads MNHEY; CDR2 reads SVGAGI. J lost 14 bases, V lost 6 bases, and 8 bases had no gene match. The CDR3 sequence: CASSPRDREEFF. CDR3 in DNA: TGTGCCAGCAGCCCCCGGGACAGGGAGGAGTTCTTC.

A few counts support this clone. The V gene is TRBV29-1, the J gene TRBJ2-3, with 7 bases lining up with TRBD1. The germline V gene encodes CDR1 SQVTM and CDR2 ANQGSEA. The CDR3 has 13 amino acids. Losses at the gene ends were 4 bases for V and 0 bases for J; bases not matched to a gene: 1. In DNA form, the CDR3 reads TGCAGCGTTGCCAGGGGGAGCACAGATACGCAGTATTTT. It specifies CSVARGSTDTQYF.

This clone was found a few times. The chain recombines TRBV30 with TRBJ2-2; maybe TRBD1 (5 bases). The CDR3 sequence is 15 residues long. The ends were cut back, 5 bases at V and 5 bases at J, with 18 bases in the middle. Germline V lookup: CDR1 GTSNPN, CDR2 SVGIG (reference sequence). The CDR3 sequence is CAWGRPSAGTGELFF. The DNA for the CDR3 is TGTGCCTGGGGACGACCCTCGGCAGGGACCGGGGAGCTGTTTTTT.

Regarding this clone: The same CDR3 can be traced to other DNA sequences in this sample. CDR3: CASSPRQDTEAFF. The CDR3 coding sequence is TGTGCCAGCAGCCCAAGGCAGGACACTGAAGCTTTCTTT. V and J are TRBV11-2 and TRBJ1-1, with no clear D. Trimming stripped 5 bases from V and 3 bases from J, with 10 bases between. The germline V gene encodes CDR1 SGHAT and CDR2 FQNNGV. There are 13 residues in the CDR3. The entire variable domain, with the rest obtained from reference TRBV11-2 and TRBJ1-1, is as follows: EAGVAQSPRYKIIEKRQSVAFWCNPISGHATLYWYQQILGQGPKLLIQFQNNGVVDDSQLPKDRFSAERLKGVDSTLKIQPAKLEDSAVYLCASSPRQDTEAFFGQGTRLTVV.

The chain is built from TRBV30 and TRBJ2-6; TRBD1 agrees at 7 bases. Germline CDR1 GTSNPN, CDR2 SVGIG (reference sequence). J gave up 0 bases and V 8 bases, and 10 bases lay outside the gene matches. CDR3 length: 16 residues. The chain's CDR3 is CAGPGTDYSGANVLTF. The CDR3 region has the DNA TGTGCCGGGCCCGGGACAGACTACTCTGGGGCCAACGTCCTGACTTTC.

This rearrangement joins TRBV9 to TRBJ2-5; 7 nucleotides agree with TRBD1. Germline V lookup: CDR1 SGDLS, CDR2 YYNGEE. This CDR3 contains 15 residues. V trimming: 4 bases; J trimming: 5 bases; junction bases outside the gene matches: 11. The CDR3 protein is CASSPGTARRETQYF. As DNA, the CDR3 is TGTGCCAGCAGCCCCGGGACAGCCCGACGGGAGACCCAGTACTTC.

This chain uses TRBV27 with TRBJ1-2, with a tentative D call TRBD1 (6 bases). V was pared by 6 bases and J by 0 bases, with 14 bases between. Per the germline V gene, CDR1 is MNHEY and CDR2 is SMNVEV (reference sequence). The CDR3 is 15 residues long. Here the CDR3 reads CASSPRGTTNYGYTF. Written as DNA, the CDR3 is TGTGCCAGCAGCCCGAGGGGGACGACTAACTATGGCTACACCTTC.

The gene calls are TRBV27 and TRBJ1-5, with 8 bases identical to TRBD1. Looked up from germline, CDR1 is MNHEY and CDR2 is SMNVEV (reference sequence). V lost 5 bases, J lost 7 bases, and 4 bases stayed unmatched. The CDR3 has 13 amino acids. The CDR3 region has the DNA TGTGCCAGCAGTCCCGACAGGGGCCAGCCCCAGCATTTT. This gives the protein CASSPDRGQPQHF.

There are a few counts of this clone. The V and J genes are TRBV7-9 and TRBJ1-2, with D possibly being TRBD1 (5 bases). Germline loops: CDR1 SEHNR, CDR2 FQNEAQ (reference sequence). This CDR3 region has 14 residues. Between the trimmed V and J ends, which lost 2 bases and 5 bases, there was a span of 12 bases. The CDR3 DNA reads TGTGCCAGCAGCTTAAGGGCCCCAGGGTATGGCTACACCTTC. The encoded protein is CASSLRAPGYGYTF. Drawing the rest from reference TRBV7-9 and TRBJ1-2, the complete variable domain is DTGVSQNPRHKITKRGQNVTFRCDPISEHNRLYWYRQTLGQGPEFLTYFQNEAQLEKSRLLSDRFSAERPKGSFSTLEIQRTEQGDSAMYLCASSLRAPGYGYTFGSGTRLTVV.